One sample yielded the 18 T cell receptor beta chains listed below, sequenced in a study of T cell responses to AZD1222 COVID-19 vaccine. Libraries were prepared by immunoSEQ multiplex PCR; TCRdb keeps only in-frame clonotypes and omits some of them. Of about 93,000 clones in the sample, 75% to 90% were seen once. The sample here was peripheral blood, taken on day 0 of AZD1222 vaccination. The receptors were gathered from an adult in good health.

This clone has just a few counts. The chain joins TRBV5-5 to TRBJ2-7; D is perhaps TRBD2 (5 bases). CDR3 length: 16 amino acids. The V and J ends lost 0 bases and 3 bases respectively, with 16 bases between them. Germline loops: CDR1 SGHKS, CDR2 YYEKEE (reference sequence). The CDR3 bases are TGTGCCAGCAGCTTGGCCCCGGCAGATCGGGGCTACGAGCAGTACTTC. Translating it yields CASSLAPADRGYEQYF.

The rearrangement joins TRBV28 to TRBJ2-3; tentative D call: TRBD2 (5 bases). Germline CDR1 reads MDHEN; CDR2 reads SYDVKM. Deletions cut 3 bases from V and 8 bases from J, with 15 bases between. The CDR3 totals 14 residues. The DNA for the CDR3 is TGTGCCAGCAGTTTGGCCGCCGGGGTTGGTACGCAGTATTTT. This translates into CASSLAAGVGTQYF.

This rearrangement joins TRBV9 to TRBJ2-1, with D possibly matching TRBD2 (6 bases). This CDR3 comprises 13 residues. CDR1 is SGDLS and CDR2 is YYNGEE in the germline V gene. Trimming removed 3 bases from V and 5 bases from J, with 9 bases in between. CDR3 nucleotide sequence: TGTGCCAGCAGCGGGGACTGGGACAATGAGCAGTTCTTC. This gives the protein CASSGDWDNEQFF.

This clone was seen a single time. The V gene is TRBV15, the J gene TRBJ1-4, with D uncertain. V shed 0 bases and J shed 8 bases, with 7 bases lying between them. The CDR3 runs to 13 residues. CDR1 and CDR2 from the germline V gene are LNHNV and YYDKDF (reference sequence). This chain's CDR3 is CATSRDHGEKLFF. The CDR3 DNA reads TGTGCCACCAGCAGAGATCATGGCGAAAAACTGTTTTTT.

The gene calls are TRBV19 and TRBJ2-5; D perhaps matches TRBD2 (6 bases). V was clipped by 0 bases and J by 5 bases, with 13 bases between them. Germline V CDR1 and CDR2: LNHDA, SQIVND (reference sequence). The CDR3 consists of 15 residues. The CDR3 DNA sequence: TGTGCCAGTAGTATAGATCATAGAGGGAGGGAGACCCAGTACTTC. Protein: CASSIDHRGRETQYF.

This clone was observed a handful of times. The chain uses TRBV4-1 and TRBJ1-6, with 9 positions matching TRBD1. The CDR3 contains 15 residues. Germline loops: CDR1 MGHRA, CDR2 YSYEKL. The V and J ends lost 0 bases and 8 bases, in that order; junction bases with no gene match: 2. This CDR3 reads CASSQEGTGHSPLHF. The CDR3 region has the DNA TGCGCCAGCAGCCAAGAAGGGACAGGGCATTCACCCCTCCACTTT.

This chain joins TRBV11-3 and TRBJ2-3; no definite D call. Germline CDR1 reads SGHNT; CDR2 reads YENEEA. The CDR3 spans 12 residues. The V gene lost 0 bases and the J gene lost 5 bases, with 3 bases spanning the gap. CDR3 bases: TGTGCCAGCAGCTTAGATAGAGATACGCAGTATTTT. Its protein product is CASSLDRDTQYF.

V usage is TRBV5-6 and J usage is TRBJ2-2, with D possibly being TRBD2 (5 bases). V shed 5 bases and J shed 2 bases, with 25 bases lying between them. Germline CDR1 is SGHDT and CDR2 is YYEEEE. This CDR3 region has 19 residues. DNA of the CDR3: TGTGCCAGCAGTTTGCTTGGTATCGGAGCGGAACAAAACACCGGGGAGCTGTTTTTT. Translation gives CASSLLGIGAEQNTGELFF.

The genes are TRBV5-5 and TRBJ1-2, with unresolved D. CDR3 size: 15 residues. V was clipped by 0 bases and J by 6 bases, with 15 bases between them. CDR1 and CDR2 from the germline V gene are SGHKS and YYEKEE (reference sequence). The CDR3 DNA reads TGTGCCAGCAGCTTGGAACAGTTCTCAAGGGATGGCTACACCTTC. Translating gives CASSLEQFSRDGYTF.

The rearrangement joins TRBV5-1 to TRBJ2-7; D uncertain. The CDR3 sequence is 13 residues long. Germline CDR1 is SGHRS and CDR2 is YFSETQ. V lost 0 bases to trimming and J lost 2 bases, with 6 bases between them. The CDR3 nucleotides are TGCGCCAGCAGCTTGGTTGACACCTACGAGCAGTACTTC. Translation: CASSLVDTYEQYF.

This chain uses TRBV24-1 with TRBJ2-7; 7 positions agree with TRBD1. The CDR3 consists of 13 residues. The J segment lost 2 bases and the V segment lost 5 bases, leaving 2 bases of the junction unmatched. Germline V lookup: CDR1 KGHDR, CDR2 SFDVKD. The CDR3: CATSAGGAYEQYF. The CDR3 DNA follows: TGTGCCACCAGTGCAGGGGGAGCCTACGAGCAGTACTTC.

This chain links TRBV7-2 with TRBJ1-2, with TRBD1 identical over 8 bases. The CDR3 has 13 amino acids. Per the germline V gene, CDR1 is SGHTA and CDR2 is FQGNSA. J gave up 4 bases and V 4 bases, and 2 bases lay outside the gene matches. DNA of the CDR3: TGTGCCAGCAGCTCCGGACAGGGCTATGGCTACACCTTC. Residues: CASSSGQGYGYTF.

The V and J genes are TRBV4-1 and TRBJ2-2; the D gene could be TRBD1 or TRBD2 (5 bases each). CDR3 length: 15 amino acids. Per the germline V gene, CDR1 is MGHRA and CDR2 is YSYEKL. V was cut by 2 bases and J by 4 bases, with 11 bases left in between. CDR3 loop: CASSQPGRSTGELFF. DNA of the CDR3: TGCGCCAGCAGCCAACCGGGACGGTCCACCGGGGAGCTGTTTTTT.

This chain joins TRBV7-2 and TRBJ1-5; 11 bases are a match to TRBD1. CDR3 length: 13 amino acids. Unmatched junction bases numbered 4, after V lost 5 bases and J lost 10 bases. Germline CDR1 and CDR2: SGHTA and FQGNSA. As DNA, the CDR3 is TGTGCCAGCAGCCCCCGGACAGGGGGCCCCCAGCATTTT. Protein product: CASSPRTGGPQHF.

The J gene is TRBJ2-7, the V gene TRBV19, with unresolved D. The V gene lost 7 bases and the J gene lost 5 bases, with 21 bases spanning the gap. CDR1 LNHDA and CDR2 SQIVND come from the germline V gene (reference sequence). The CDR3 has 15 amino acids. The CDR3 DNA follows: TGTGCCAGTACCTATCGACTTTTGAGAGTTCACGAGCAGTACTTC. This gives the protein CASTYRLLRVHEQYF.

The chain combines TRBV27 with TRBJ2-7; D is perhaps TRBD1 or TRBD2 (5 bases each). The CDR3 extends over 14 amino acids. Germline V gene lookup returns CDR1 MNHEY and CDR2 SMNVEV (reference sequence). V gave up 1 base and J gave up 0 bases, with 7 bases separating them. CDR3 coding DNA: TGTGCCAGCAGTTTATTTGGGGGCTCCTACGAGCAGTACTTC. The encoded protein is CASSLFGGSYEQYF.

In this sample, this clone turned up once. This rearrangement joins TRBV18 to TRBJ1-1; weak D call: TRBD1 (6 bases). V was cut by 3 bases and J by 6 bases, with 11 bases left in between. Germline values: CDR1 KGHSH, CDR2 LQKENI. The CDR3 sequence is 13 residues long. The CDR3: CASSPGQGPEAFF. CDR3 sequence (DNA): TGTGCCAGCTCACCGGGGCAGGGGCCTGAAGCTTTCTTT.

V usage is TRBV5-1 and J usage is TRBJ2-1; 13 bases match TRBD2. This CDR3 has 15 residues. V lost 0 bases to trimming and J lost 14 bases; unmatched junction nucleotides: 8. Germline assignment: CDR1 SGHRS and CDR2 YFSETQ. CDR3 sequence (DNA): TGCGCCAGCAGCTTGGATGGGACTAGCGGGGTTCCCGAGTTCTTC. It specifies CASSLDGTSGVPEFF.